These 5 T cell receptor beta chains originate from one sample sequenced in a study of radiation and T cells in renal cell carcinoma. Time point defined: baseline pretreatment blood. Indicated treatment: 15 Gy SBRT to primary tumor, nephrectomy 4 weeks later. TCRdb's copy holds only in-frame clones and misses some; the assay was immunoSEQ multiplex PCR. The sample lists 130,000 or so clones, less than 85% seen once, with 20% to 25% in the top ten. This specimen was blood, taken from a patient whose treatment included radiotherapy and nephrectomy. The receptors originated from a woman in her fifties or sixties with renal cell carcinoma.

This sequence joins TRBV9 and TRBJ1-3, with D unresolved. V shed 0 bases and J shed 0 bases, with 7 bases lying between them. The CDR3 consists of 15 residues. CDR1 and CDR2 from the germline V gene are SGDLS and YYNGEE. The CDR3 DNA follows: TGTGCCAGCAGCGTAGGGGCCCTCTCTGGAAACACCATATATTTT. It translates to CASSVGALSGNTIYF.

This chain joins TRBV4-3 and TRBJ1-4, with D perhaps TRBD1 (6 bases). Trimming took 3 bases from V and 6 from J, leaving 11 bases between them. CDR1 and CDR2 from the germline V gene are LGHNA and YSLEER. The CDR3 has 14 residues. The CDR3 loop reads CASSHKHRDEKLFF. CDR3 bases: TGCGCCAGCAGCCATAAGCACAGGGATGAAAAACTGTTTTTT.

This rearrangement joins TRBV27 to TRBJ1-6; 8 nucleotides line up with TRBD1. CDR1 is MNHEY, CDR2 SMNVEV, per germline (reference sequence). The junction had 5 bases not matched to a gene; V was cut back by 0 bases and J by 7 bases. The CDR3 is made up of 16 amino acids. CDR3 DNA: TGTGCCAGCAGTTTATCCGGACAGGGTCTCAATTCACCCCTCCACTTT. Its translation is CASSLSGQGLNSPLHF.

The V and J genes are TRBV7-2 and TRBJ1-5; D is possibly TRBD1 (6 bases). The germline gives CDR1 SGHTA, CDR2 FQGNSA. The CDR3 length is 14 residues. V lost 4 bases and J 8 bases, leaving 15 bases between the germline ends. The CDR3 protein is CASSYTGSLKPQHF. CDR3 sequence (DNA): TGTGCCAGCAGCTATACAGGGTCCCTCAAGCCCCAGCATTTT.

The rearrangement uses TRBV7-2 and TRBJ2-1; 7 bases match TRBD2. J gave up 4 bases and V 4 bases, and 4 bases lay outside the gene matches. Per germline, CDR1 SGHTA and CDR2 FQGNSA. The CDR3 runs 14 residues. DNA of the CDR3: TGTGCCAGCAGCTCACGGACTAGTTACAATGAGCAGTTCTTC. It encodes CASSSRTSYNEQFF.